This is a list of T cell receptor beta chains from one sample in a study of tumor and adjacent non-tumor tissue in lung cancer. Via MiXCR, TCRdb re-called the multiplex PCR reads, giving one row per CDR3 protein. The sample holds about 75,000 distinct CDR3 sequences; around two thirds are singletons and the top ten take approximately 30%. The sequencing sample was made of distant non-tumor lung tissue. These receptors originate from a woman aged 45 to 65 with non-small cell lung cancer. Each CDR3 is given with its conserved first and last residue. D genes are given only for firm matches. Clone size appears in some rows only: once, few, many, or a class for an expanded clone.

V	size	D	J	length	CDR3	DNA
TRBV29-1	-	-	TRBJ2-3	14	CNVESLLRSDTQYF	TGCAACGTTGAATCTCTGCTGCGCTCAGATACGCAGTATTTT
TRBV4-3	-	-	TRBJ2-5	16	CANSQEATGRGKTQYF	TGCGCCAACAGCCAAGAAGCTACCGGGAGAGGAAAGACCCAGTACTTC
TRBV4-3	few	-	TRBJ2-1	15	CASSQDGGKHNEQFF	TGTGCCAGCAGTCAAGACGGGGGAAAACACAATGAGCAGTTCTTC
TRBV7-9	-	-	TRBJ1-5	16	CASSLVGQRANQPQHF	TGTGCCAGCAGCTTAGTTGGACAGAGGGCTAATCAGCCCCAGCATTTT
TRBV6-2/TRBV6-3	-	-	TRBJ2-2	15	CTSSYDGGGYGELFF	TGTACCAGCAGTTACGATGGCGGGGGCTACGGGGAGCTGTTTTTT
TRBV11-2	-	TRBD2	TRBJ2-7	16	CVCSPMTSGISYEQYF	TGTGTCTGCAGCCCAATGACTAGCGGGATCTCCTACGAGCAGTACTTC
TRBV4-2	-	-	TRBJ2-3	14	CAISQESPTDTQYF	TGTGCCATCAGCCAAGAGTCTCCCACAGATACGCAGTATTTT
TRBV4-3	-	-	TRBJ2-1	17	CASSQGTLSGINNEQFF	TGCGCCAGCAGCCAGGGGACTTTATCGGGAATTAACAATGAGCAGTTCTTT
TRBV11-2	many	-	TRBJ2-2	15	CASSPSSRNTGELFF	TGTGCCAGCAGCCCATCGTCTCGAAACACCGGGGAGCTGTTTTTT
TRBV14	few	-	TRBJ1-5	13	CASCQTELQPQHF	TGTGCCAGCTGCCAAACCGAATTGCAGCCCCAGCATTTT
TRBV20-1	-	TRBD2	TRBJ2-1	21	CSVRDGSGGRLGDRSYNERFF	TGCAGTGTTAGAGACGGATCGGGGGGGCGCTTAGGGGATCGCTCCTACAATGAGCGGTTCTTC
TRBV28	-	TRBD2	TRBJ2-3	14	CVSLGGYGTDTQYF	TGTGTCAGCTTGGGAGGGTACGGCACAGATACGCAGTATTTT
TRBV10-3	many	TRBD2	TRBJ2-3	13	CAITGGQADTQYF	TGTGCCATCACGGGGGGTCAGGCAGATACGCAGTATTTT
TRBV6-1	many	TRBD2	TRBJ2-3	17	CASSEALGGGSTDTQYF	TGTGCCAGCAGTGAAGCGCTCGGGGGAGGGTCCACAGATACGCAGTATTTT
TRBV11-2	-	TRBD2	TRBJ2-1	19	CASRSPPGRGNAGVDEHFF	TGTGCCAGCAGATCCCCCCCAGGGAGGGGAAACGCGGGAGTCGATGAGCACTTCTTC
TRBV6-2/TRBV6-3	many	TRBD1	TRBJ1-1	17	CASSPFRQGISNTEAFF	TGTGCCAGCAGTCCTTTTAGACAGGGGATCTCGAACACTGAAGCTTTCTTT
TRBV15	-	TRBD1	TRBJ2-7	15	CVTSRPGTGAYEQYF	TGTGTCACCAGCAGACCCGGGACAGGAGCCTACGAGCAGTACTTC
TRBV11-2	-	-	TRBJ1-6	12	CASISNNSPLPF	TGTGCCAGCATCTCGAATAATTCACCCCTCCCCTTT
TRBV12-3/TRBV12-4	-	-	TRBJ2-1	15	CASSLRPSSYIEQFF	TGTGCCAGCAGTTTGCGACCAAGTTCCTACATTGAGCAGTTCTTC
TRBV4-1	many	TRBD1	TRBJ2-5	15	CASSTTDRAVETQYF	TGCGCCAGCAGCACGACGGACAGGGCGGTCGAGACCCAGTACTTC
TRBV11-2	large	TRBD2	TRBJ2-7	14	CASSLLAGGYEQYF	TGTGCCAGCAGCTTACTAGCGGGAGGGTACGAGCAGTACTTC
TRBV6-2/TRBV6-3	-	TRBD1	TRBJ1-2	14	CASGRRQGQDGYNF	TGTGCCAGCGGCCGCAGACAGGGGCAGGATGGCTACAACTTC
TRBV24-1	-	TRBD2	TRBJ2-1	18	CVTSTGTSGSPLYNEQFF	TGTGTCACCAGCACCGGGACTAGCGGGAGTCCCCTTTACAATGAGCAGTTCTTC
TRBV7-9	once	-	TRBJ2-1	12	CASDLDPNEQFF	TGTGCCAGCGACTTAGACCCGAATGAGCAGTTCTTC
TRBV12-3/TRBV12-4	many	TRBD1	TRBJ2-1	15	CASSPRQGARNEQFF	TGTGCCAGCAGTCCAAGACAGGGGGCGAGGAATGAGCAGTTCTTC
TRBV11-2	-	TRBD1	TRBJ2-5	14	CTSDPGQRRGTQYF	TGTACCAGCGATCCGGGACAGAGGAGAGGGACCCAGTACTTC
TRBV29-1	-	-	TRBJ2-1	10	CSVGDNERFF	TGCAGCGTGGGTGACAATGAGCGGTTCTTC
TRBV28	many	TRBD2	TRBJ2-7	11	CASSFGTSQYF	TGTGCCAGCAGTTTCGGGACTAGCCAGTACTTC
TRBV12-3/TRBV12-4	-	-	TRBJ1-1	14	CASSFSGRSFEAYF	TGTGCCAGCAGTTTCTCCGGGAGAAGTTTTGAAGCTTACTTT
TRBV11-2	-	TRBD2	TRBJ2-1	16	CGSSLPLAGGGIEQFF	TGTGGCAGCAGCTTACCCCTAGCGGGAGGGGGGATTGAGCAGTTCTTC
TRBV29-1	-	TRBD2	TRBJ2-1	15	CGVRGLEEYYNEQFF	TGCGGCGTTCGAGGACTAGAGGAATACTACAATGAGCAGTTCTTT
TRBV11-1	-	-	TRBJ2-3	14	CASSLAAGVDTQCF	TGTGCCAGCAGCTTAGCCGCAGGGGTTGATACACAGTGTTTT
TRBV10-3	-	TRBD2	TRBJ2-1	18	CAISGSSGSIRAYNEQFF	TGTGCCATCAGTGGATCTAGCGGGAGCATCCGAGCCTACAATGAGCAGTTCTTC
TRBV20-1	many	-	TRBJ1-2	12	CIIPTGSAGYTF	TGCATTATCCCAACAGGGTCGGCTGGCTACACCTTC
TRBV6-2/TRBV6-3	-	-	TRBJ1-5	13	CAGSLLVNQPQHF	TGTGCCGGCAGTTTACTTGTCAATCAACCCCAGCATTTT
TRBV29-1	many	-	TRBJ2-3	15	CSVEGTWGGTDTQYF	TGCAGCGTTGAAGGGACTTGGGGTGGCACAGATACGCAGTATTTT
TRBV6-2/TRBV6-3	-	TRBD1	TRBJ2-3	14	CTSQKRTGGDTQYF	TGTACCAGCCAAAAGCGGACAGGGGGAGATACACAGTATTTT
TRBV4-2	-	TRBD1	TRBJ2-2	15	CPSSQDGTGAGEPFF	TGTCCCAGCAGCCAAGATGGGACAGGGGCCGGGGAGCCGTTTTTT
TRBV28	few	-	TRBJ2-5	15	CASSFSQGSQETQYF	TGTGCCAGCAGTTTCTCACAGGGAAGCCAAGAGACCCAGTACTTC
TRBV4-1	many	-	TRBJ2-5	15	CASSQDSYSQETQYF	TGCGCCAGCAGCCAAGATTCCTACAGCCAAGAGACCCAGTACTTC
TRBV30	-	TRBD1	TRBJ1-5	17	CAWSVRGQGVYNQPQHF	TGTGCCTGGAGTGTACGAGGACAGGGGGTTTACAATCAGCCCCAGCATTTT
TRBV6-2/TRBV6-3	-	-	TRBJ2-7	14	CANTMVGNRREQYF	TGTGCCAACACTATGGTGGGAAATAGGCGCGAGCAGTACTTC